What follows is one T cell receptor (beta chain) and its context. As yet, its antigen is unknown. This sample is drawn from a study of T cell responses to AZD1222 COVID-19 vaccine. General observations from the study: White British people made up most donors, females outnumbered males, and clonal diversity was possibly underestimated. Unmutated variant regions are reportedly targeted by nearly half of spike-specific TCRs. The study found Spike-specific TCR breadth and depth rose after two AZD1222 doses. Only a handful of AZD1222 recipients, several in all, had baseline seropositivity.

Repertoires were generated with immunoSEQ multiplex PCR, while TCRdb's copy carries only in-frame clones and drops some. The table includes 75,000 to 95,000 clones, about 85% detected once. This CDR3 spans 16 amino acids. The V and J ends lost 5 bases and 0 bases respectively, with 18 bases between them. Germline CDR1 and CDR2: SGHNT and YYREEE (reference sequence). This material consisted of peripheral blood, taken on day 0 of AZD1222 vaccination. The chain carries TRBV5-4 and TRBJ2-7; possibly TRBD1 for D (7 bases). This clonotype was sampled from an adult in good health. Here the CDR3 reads CASRRDSRSSSYEQYF. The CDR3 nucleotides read TGTGCCAGCAGGCGGGACAGCCGATCATCCTCCTACGAGCAGTACTTC.